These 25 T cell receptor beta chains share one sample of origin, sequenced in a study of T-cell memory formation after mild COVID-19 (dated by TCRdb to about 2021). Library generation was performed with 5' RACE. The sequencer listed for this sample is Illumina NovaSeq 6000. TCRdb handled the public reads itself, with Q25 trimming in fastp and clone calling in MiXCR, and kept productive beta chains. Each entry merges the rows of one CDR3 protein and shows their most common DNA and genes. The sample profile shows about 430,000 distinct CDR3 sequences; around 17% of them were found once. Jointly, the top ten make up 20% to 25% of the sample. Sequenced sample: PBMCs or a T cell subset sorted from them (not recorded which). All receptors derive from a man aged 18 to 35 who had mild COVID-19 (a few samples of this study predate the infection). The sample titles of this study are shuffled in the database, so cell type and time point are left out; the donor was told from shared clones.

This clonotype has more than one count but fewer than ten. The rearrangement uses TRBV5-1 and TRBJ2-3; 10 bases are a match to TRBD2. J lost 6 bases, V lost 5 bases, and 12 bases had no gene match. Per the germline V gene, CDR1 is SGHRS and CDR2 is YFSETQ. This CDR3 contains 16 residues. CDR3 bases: TGCGCCAGCAGTCCTGGAGTAGCGGGGGGTCTCGATACGCAGTATTTT. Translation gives CASSPGVAGGLDTQYF.

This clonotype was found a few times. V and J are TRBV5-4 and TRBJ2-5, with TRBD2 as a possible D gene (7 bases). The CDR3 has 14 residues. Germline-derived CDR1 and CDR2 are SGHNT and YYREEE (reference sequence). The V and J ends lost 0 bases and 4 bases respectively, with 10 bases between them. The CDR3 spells CASSLGGGVETQYF. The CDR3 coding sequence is TGTGCCAGCAGCTTGGGAGGGGGGGTAGAGACCCAGTACTTC.

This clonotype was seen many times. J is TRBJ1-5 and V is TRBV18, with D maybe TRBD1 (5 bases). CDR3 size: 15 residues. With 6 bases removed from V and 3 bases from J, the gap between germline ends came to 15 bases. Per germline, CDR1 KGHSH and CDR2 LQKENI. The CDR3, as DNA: TGTGCCAGCTCCACCGCTGGACACCACAATCAGCCCCAGCATTTT. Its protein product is CASSTAGHHNQPQHF.

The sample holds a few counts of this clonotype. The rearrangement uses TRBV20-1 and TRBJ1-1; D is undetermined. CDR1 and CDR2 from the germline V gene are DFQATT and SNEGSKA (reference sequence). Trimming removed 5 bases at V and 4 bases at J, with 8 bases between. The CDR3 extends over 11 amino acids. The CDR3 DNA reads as TGCAGTGCTTCGAAGGTCACTGAAGCTTTCTTT. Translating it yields CSASKVTEAFF.

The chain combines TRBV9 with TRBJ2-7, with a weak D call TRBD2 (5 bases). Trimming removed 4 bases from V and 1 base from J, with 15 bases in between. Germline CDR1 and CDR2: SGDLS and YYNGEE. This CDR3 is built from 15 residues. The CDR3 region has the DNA TGTGCCAGCAGCCCTCACCGGGGTGGGTCCTACGAGCAGTACTTC. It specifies CASSPHRGGSYEQYF.

CDR3 in DNA: TGTGCCAGCATGGAGGTTCCTGGAAACACCATATATTTT. Translation gives CASMEVPGNTIYF. This chain uses TRBV12-3 or TRBV12-4 with TRBJ1-3; the D is unclear. V lost 7 bases, J lost 2 bases, and 9 bases lay in between. CDR3 length equals 13 residues.

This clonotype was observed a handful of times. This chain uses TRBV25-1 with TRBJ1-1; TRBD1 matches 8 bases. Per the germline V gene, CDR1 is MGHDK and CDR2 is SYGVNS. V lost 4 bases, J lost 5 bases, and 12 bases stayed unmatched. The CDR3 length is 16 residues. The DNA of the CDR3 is TGTGCCAGCAGTGCGGACAGGGTGGGCGGTTTAACTGAAGCTTTCTTT. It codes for CASSADRVGGLTEAFF.

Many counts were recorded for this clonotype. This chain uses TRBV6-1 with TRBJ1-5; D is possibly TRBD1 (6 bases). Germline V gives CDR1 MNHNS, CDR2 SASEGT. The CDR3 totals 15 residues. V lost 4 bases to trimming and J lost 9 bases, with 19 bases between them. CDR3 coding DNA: TGTGCCAGCAGTGGATTTCAGGGTAGGGGGTGGCCCCAGCATTTT. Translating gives CASSGFQGRGWPQHF.

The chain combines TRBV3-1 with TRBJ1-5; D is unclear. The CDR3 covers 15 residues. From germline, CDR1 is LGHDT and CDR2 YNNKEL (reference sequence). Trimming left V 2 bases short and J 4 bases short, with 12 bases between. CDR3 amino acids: CASSQSESGNQPQHF. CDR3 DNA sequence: TGTGCCAGCAGCCAAAGTGAGTCAGGTAATCAGCCCCAGCATTTT. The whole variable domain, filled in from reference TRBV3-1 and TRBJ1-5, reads DTAVSQTPKYLVTQMGNDKSIKCEQNLGHDTMYWYKQDSKKFLKIMFSYNNKELIINETVPNRFSPKSPDKAHLNLHINSLELGDSAVYFCASSQSESGNQPQHFGDGTRLSIL.

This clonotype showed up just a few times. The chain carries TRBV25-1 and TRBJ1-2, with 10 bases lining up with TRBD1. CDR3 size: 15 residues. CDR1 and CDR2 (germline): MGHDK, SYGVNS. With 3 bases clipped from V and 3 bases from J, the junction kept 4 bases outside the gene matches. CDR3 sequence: CASSDRGTGDYGYTF. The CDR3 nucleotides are TGTGCCAGCAGTGATCGAGGGACAGGGGACTATGGCTACACCTTC.

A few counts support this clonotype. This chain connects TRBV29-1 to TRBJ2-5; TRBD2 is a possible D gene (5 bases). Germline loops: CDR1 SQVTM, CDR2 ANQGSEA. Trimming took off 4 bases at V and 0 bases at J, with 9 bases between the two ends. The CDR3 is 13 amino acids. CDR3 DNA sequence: TGCAGCGTTGTCGAGCGGAACCAAGAGACCCAGTACTTC. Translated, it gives CSVVERNQETQYF.

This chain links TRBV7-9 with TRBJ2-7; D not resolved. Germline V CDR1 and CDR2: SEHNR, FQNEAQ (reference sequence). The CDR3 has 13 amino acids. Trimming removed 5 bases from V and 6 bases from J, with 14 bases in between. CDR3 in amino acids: CASSPRDGIEQYF. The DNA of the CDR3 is TGTGCCAGCAGCCCCCGAGACGGAATCGAGCAGTACTTC.

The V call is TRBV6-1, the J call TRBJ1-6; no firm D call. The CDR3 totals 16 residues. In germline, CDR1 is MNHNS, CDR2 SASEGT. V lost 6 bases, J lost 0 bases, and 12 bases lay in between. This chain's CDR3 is CASSPQKNSYNSPLHF. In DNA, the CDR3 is TGTGCCAGCAGCCCACAAAAGAACTCCTATAATTCACCCCTCCACTTT.

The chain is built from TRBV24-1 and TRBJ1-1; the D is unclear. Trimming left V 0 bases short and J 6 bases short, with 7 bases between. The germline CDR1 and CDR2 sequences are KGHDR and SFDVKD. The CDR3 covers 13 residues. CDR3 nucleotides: TGTGCCACCAGTGATTTGAACGGGCCTGAAGCTTTCTTT. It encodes CATSDLNGPEAFF.

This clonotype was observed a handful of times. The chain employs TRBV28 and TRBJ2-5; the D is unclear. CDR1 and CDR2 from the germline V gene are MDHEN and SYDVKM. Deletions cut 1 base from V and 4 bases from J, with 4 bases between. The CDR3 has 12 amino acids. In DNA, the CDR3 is TGTGCCAGCAGTTTATTCCGAGAGACCCAGTACTTC. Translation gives CASSLFRETQYF.

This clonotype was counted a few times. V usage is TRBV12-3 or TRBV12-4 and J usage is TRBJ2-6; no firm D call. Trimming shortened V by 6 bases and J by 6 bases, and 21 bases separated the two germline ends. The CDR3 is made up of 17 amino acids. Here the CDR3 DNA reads TGTGCCAGCAGAAATCCCCCCTGGCAGCGTTCGGCCAACGTCCTGACTTTC. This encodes CASRNPPWQRSANVLTF.

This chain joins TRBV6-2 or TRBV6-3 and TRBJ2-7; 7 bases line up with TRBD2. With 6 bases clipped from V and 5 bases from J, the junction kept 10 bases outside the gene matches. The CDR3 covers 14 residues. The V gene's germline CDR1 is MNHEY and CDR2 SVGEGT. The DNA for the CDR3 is TGTGCCAGCAGGCTCGCAGGGAGGGAAGACGAGCAGTACGTC. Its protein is CASRLAGREDEQYV.

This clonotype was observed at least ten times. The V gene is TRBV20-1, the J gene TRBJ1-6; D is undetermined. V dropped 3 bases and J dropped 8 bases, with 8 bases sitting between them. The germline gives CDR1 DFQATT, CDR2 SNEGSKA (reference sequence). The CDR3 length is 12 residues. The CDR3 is CSASTRYSPLHF. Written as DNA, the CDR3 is TGCAGTGCTAGCACCAGGTATTCACCCCTCCACTTT.

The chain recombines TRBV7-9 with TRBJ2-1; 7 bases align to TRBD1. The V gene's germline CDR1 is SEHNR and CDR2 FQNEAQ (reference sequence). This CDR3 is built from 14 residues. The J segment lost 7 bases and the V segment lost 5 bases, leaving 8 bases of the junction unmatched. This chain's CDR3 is CASSQPAGGNEQFF. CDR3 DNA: TGTGCCAGCAGCCAACCTGCAGGGGGAAATGAGCAGTTCTTC. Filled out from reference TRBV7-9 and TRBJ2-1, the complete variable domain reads DTGVSQNPRHKITKRGQNVTFRCDPISEHNRLYWYRQTLGQGPEFLTYFQNEAQLEKSRLLSDRFSAERPKGSFSTLEIQRTEQGDSAMYLCASSQPAGGNEQFFGPGTRLTVL.

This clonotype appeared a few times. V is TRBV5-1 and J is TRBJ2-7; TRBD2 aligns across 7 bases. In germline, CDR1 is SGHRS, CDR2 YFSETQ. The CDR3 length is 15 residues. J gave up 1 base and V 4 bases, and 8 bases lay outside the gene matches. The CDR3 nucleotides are TGCGCCAGCAGCCCGGGCCCGGGGGGATCCTACGAGCAGTACTTC. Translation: CASSPGPGGSYEQYF.

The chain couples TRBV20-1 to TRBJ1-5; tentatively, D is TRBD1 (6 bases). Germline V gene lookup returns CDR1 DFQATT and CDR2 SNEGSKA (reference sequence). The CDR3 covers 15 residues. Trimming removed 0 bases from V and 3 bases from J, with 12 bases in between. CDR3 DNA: TGCAGTGCTAGAGAAATTCAGGGGAACAATCAGCCCCAGCATTTT. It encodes CSAREIQGNNQPQHF.

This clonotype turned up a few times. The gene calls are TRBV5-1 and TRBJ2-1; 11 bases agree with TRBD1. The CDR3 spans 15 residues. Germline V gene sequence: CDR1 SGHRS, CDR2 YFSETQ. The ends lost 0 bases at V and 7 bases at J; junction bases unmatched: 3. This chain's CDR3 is CASSLVGQGENEQFF. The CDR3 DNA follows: TGCGCCAGCAGCTTGGTGGGACAGGGGGAGAATGAGCAGTTCTTC.

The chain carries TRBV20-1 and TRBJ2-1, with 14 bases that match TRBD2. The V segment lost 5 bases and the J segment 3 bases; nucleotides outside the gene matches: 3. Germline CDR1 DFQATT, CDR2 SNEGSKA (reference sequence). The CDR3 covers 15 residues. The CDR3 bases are TGCAGTGCTCCGGGACTAGCGGGGGTCTACAATGAGCAGTTCTTC. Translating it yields CSAPGLAGVYNEQFF.

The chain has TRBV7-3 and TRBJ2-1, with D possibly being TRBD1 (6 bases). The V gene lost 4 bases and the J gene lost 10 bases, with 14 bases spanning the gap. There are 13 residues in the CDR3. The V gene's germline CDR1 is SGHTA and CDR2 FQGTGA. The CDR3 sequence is CASSYRVGEEQFF. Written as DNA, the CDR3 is TGTGCCAGCAGCTACAGGGTTGGGGAGGAGCAGTTCTTC.

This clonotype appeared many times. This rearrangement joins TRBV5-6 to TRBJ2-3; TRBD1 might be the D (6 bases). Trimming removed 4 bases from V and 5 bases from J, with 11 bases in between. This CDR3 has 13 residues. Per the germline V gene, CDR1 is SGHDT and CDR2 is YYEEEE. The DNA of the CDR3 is TGTGCCAGCAGCGACACAGGGAGAGATACGCAGTATTTT. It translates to CASSDTGRDTQYF.